A single sample is the source of the 18 T cell receptor beta chains below, sequenced in a study of T-cell memory formation after mild COVID-19. TCRdb itself ran the 5' RACE reads through MiXCR, one entry per CDR3 protein. The sample shows over 150,000 distinct CDR3 sequences, approximately 12% of them seen only once. The sample was PBMCs or a T cell subset sorted from them (not recorded which). These receptors all stem from a man between 18 and 29 years old who had mild COVID-19 (a few samples of this study predate the infection). Cell type and time point are not known.

This clonotype was counted many times. The chain has TRBV20-1 and TRBJ2-7; D remains unclear. The CDR3 has 12 amino acids. V shed 3 bases and J shed 3 bases, with 9 bases lying between them. Germline V gives CDR1 DFQATT, CDR2 SNEGSKA (reference sequence). The DNA of the CDR3 is TGCAGTGCTAGCTACAATCTCTACGAGCAGTACTTC. This sequence encodes CSASYNLYEQYF.

The CDR3 sequence: CASSSQQGGYGYTF. The CDR3 nucleotides read TGTGCCAGCAGTTCCCAACAGGGGGGTTATGGCTACACCTTC. The chain employs TRBV12-3 or TRBV12-4 and TRBJ1-2, with 8 positions matching TRBD1. J gave up 5 bases and V 4 bases, and 6 bases lay outside the gene matches. CDR3 length equals 14 residues.

This clonotype was detected only a few times. The V call is TRBV4-2, the J call TRBJ1-2; 9 bases map to TRBD1. V gave up 5 bases and J gave up 8 bases; unmatched junction bases: 6. From germline, CDR1 is LGHNA and CDR2 YNFKEQ. The CDR3 spans 13 residues. The CDR3 spells CASSWGQGYGYTF. The CDR3 DNA reads TGTGCCAGCAGCTGGGGACAGGGCTACGGCTACACCTTC.

The chain carries TRBV7-2 and TRBJ2-2; 8 nucleotides match TRBD2. The CDR3 is made up of 16 amino acids. The V segment lost 5 bases and the J segment 3 bases; nucleotides outside the gene matches: 8. Germline V lookup: CDR1 SGHTA, CDR2 FQGNSA. CDR3 sequence reads: CASSRAAGGDTGELFF. In DNA form, the CDR3 reads TGTGCCAGCAGCCGTGCGGCGGGGGGAGACACCGGGGAGCTGTTTTTT.

This clonotype showed up just a few times. The rearrangement joins TRBV7-2 to TRBJ2-5, with TRBD2 matching 7 bases. This CDR3 has 14 residues. The V segment lost 5 bases and the J segment 5 bases; nucleotides outside the gene matches: 8. The V gene's germline CDR1 is SGHTA and CDR2 FQGNSA. CDR3 DNA sequence: TGTGCCAGCAGCCCAGCACAGCGGGGTGAGACCCAGTACTTC. It specifies CASSPAQRGETQYF.

The rearrangement joins TRBV12-3 or TRBV12-4 to TRBJ2-6; weak D call: TRBD1 (5 bases). The CDR3 has 17 residues. The V end lost 5 bases, the J end lost 2 bases, and 16 bases lay between the germline ends. CDR3 nucleotides: TGTGCCAGCAGTCCTGGGGCAGGGAAGGCTGGGGCCAACGTCCTGACTTTC. As protein: CASSPGAGKAGANVLTF.

The J gene is TRBJ1-4, the V gene TRBV4-1, with D uncertain. V was pared by 1 base and J by 13 bases, with 13 bases between. The CDR3 has 13 residues. Germline assignment: CDR1 MGHRA and CDR2 YSYEKL. CDR3: CASSQVRQVVLFF. For the CDR3, the DNA is TGCGCCAGCAGCCAAGTACGGCAGGTCGTACTGTTTTTT.

The chain links TRBV7-6 to TRBJ2-5; D not resolved. CDR1 and CDR2 (germline): SGHVS, FNYEAQ. The germline V and J ends were trimmed by 5 bases and 1 base, with 11 bases remaining between them. The CDR3 consists of 14 residues. CDR3 in amino acids: CASSPRLLQETQYF. CDR3 bases: TGTGCCAGCAGCCCCCGACTCCTCCAAGAGACCCAGTACTTC.

The V call is TRBV20-1, the J call TRBJ1-1; no clear D. The CDR3 is 12 residues long. The germline gives CDR1 DFQATT, CDR2 SNEGSKA (reference sequence). Trimming cost V 5 bases and J 4 bases, with 11 bases left between them. CDR3: CSAPVFSTEAFF. In DNA, the CDR3 is TGCAGTGCTCCGGTGTTTTCCACTGAAGCTTTCTTT.

This clonotype was counted a few times. V usage is TRBV6-5 and J usage is TRBJ1-1; no clear D gene. Looked up from germline, CDR1 is MNHEY and CDR2 is SVGAGI. V shed 0 bases and J shed 0 bases, with 8 bases lying between them. The CDR3 has 15 residues. The CDR3 loop reads CASSYSQPMNTEAFF. In DNA form, the CDR3 reads TGTGCCAGCAGTTACTCGCAGCCTATGAACACTGAAGCTTTCTTT.

The chain links TRBV6-5 to TRBJ2-6; TRBD1 agrees at 9 bases. CDR1 is MNHEY, CDR2 SVGAGI, per germline. The J segment lost 0 bases and the V segment lost 6 bases, leaving 6 bases of the junction unmatched. The CDR3 has 17 amino acids. The chain's CDR3 is CASSPTGGSSGANVLTF. In nucleotides, the CDR3 is TGTGCCAGCAGCCCGACAGGGGGGAGCTCTGGGGCCAACGTCCTGACTTTC.

The table lists this clonotype with a few counts. The chain joins TRBV5-1 to TRBJ1-1; 8 positions agree with TRBD1. Unmatched junction bases numbered 9, after V lost 3 bases and J lost 2 bases. From germline, CDR1 is SGHRS and CDR2 YFSETQ. The CDR3 loop spans 16 amino acids. In nucleotides, the CDR3 is TGCGCCAGCAGCTCCGGAGGACAGGGTGGAAACACTGAAGCTTTCTTT. Encoded protein: CASSSGGQGGNTEAFF. Based on the CDR3 plus reference TRBV5-1 and TRBJ1-1, the full variable domain is KAGVTQTPRYLIKTRGQQVTLSCSPISGHRSVSWYQQTPGQGLQFLFEYFSETQRNKGNFPGRFSGRQFSNSRSEMNVSTLELGDSALYLCASSSGGQGGNTEAFFGQGTRLTVV.

This clonotype was found many times. V and J are TRBV7-9 and TRBJ1-2; D is unclear. The CDR3 spans 13 residues. Trimming left V 5 bases short and J 4 bases short, with 11 bases between. CDR1 and CDR2 (germline): SEHNR, FQNEAQ (reference sequence). DNA for the CDR3: TGTGCCAGCAGCCTTGTCAGCAGCTATGGCTACACCTTC. Its protein product is CASSLVSSYGYTF. Full variable domain (outside the CDR3, taken from reference TRBV7-9 and TRBJ1-2): DTGVSQNPRHKITKRGQNVTFRCDPISEHNRLYWYRQTLGQGPEFLTYFQNEAQLEKSRLLSDRFSAERPKGSFSTLEIQRTEQGDSAMYLCASSLVSSYGYTFGSGTRLTVV.

This clonotype has a handful of counts. V gene TRBV29-1 combines with J gene TRBJ1-1; 7 bases are a match to TRBD1. J gave up 7 bases and V 7 bases, and 3 bases lay outside the gene matches. This CDR3 spans 10 amino acids. Germline V CDR1 and CDR2: SQVTM, ANQGSEA. For the CDR3, the DNA is TGCAGCGGGCAGGGGGTTGAAGCTTTCTTT. Protein sequence: CSGQGVEAFF.

The chain has TRBV4-1 and TRBJ1-2; D is possibly TRBD1 (5 bases). From germline, CDR1 is MGHRA and CDR2 YSYEKL. V shed 4 bases and J shed 7 bases, with 22 bases lying between them. The CDR3 consists of 16 residues. CDR3 DNA sequence: TGCGCCAGCAGCCCGGGGGGAGGTGGTAGAGGTCGTGGCTACACCTTC. The encoded protein is CASSPGGGGRGRGYTF.

The sample holds a few counts of this clonotype. The rearrangement joins TRBV7-2 to TRBJ1-2; tentative D call: TRBD1 (6 bases). Germline V gene lookup returns CDR1 SGHTA and CDR2 FQGNSA. V was clipped by 5 bases and J by 5 bases, with 9 bases between them. The CDR3 totals 12 residues. CDR3 coding DNA: TGTGCCAGCAGCCAGACAGGATATGGCTACACCTTC. Its protein product is CASSQTGYGYTF.

This chain joins TRBV7-9 and TRBJ1-4, with D uncertain. V shed 5 bases and J shed 0 bases, with 10 bases lying between them. The CDR3 contains 15 residues. Germline CDR1 SEHNR, CDR2 FQNEAQ (reference sequence). The DNA of the CDR3 is TGTGCCAGCAGCGTGAGCGGACCAACTAATGAAAAACTGTTTTTT. Translated, it gives CASSVSGPTNEKLFF.

For the CDR3, the DNA is TGTGCCAGCAGCTTAGGACAGGGGGCTGGGGAGACCCAGTACTTC. It specifies CASSLGQGAGETQYF. The rearrangement links TRBV7-9 to TRBJ2-5, with TRBD1 matching over 10 bases. V lost 1 base to trimming and J lost 5 bases; unmatched junction nucleotides: 4. Germline V CDR1 and CDR2: SEHNR, FQNEAQ (reference sequence). The CDR3 is made up of 15 amino acids.